These 2 T cell receptor beta chains originate from one sample sequenced in a study of blood T cells in healthy people across ages. Sample-barcoded 5' priming and a J-beta primer mix drove a second PCR of about 6 to 11 cycles. Each CDR3 protein is one row after TCRdb ran MiXCR on the 5' RACE reads. The table lists 1.5 million to 2 million distinct CDR3 sequences, 28% of them singletons, with 7.7% in the top ten. Sequenced input: blood. All receptors come from a woman aged 25-40 years in good health.

This clonotype was counted at least ten times. The chain recombines TRBV20-1 with TRBJ2-7; 13 bases fit TRBD2. After removal of 7 bases from V and 2 bases from J, the junction contained 8 bases not matched to a gene. The CDR3 runs 15 residues. Per germline, CDR1 DFQATT and CDR2 SNEGSKA (reference sequence). The CDR3 loop reads CSGEPGLAGTYEQYF. CDR3 coding DNA: TGCAGTGGAGAACCGGGACTAGCGGGGACCTACGAGCAGTACTTC.

This clonotype was detected ten times or more. The chain employs TRBV7-2 and TRBJ1-1; 9 bases agree with TRBD1. CDR3 size: 13 residues. CDR1 and CDR2 from the germline V gene are SGHTA and FQGNSA. After removal of 5 bases from V and 3 bases from J, the junction contained 1 base not matched to a gene. In DNA, the CDR3 is TGTGCCAGCAGCCGGGACAGGGACACTGAAGCTTTCTTT. This codes for CASSRDRDTEAFF.